Sequencing of this T cell receptor beta chain was carried out in a study of blood T cells in healthy people across ages. Through a sample-barcoded 5' primer and a J-beta primer mix, a second PCR was run for about 6 to 11 cycles. MiXCR, applied by TCRdb to the 5' RACE reads, yields one record per CDR3 protein. The table records more than 900,000 distinct CDR3 sequences, 20% to 25% of them present only once. This CDR3 contains 18 residues. Germline V gene sequence: CDR1 SGHDT, CDR2 YYEEEE. V shed 1 base and J shed 0 bases, with 14 bases lying between them. These data were also filed under a second study, of T cells of mothers and their children.

This chain links TRBV5-6 with TRBJ2-6; D may match TRBD1 or TRBD2 (5 bases each). This sequence originates from a girl aged 2-10 years in good health. The specimen sequenced was blood. The CDR3 DNA follows: TGTGCCAGCAGCTTGAGCCGGGACGTGAGCTCTGGGGCCAACGTCCTGACTTTC. Translation gives CASSLSRDVSSGANVLTF.